The source of this T cell receptor beta chain is a study of cytomegalovirus exposure and HLA in healthy donors. Study-wide points: Listed as cytomegalovirus-associated were 164 TCR beta chains. A later analysis found first-cohort TCR clusters tended to co-occur in the 90 to 150 validation repertoires.

The donors were members of the approximately 120-subject validation cohort (separate from the roughly 680-subject first cohort). Sequencing was performed with immunoSEQ multiplex PCR; in TCRdb, only in-frame clones are kept and a portion is missing. The sample lists over 100,000 clones, about nine tenths occurring once. Comment on this clone: Antigen specificity is unknown.

The material sequenced was PBMCs. The receptor was derived from a woman younger than 35 in good health and CMV-seronegative.

The CDR3 bases are TGCGCCAGCAGTGCCAGGGTATTGAACACTGAAGCTTTCTTT. Protein: CASSARVLNTEAFF. The chain has TRBV10-1 and TRBJ1-1; a weak D match, TRBD1 (5 bases). The V gene's germline CDR1 is WNHNN and CDR2 SYGVQD (reference sequence). V shed 4 bases and J shed 0 bases, with 9 bases lying between them. The CDR3 is 14 residues long.